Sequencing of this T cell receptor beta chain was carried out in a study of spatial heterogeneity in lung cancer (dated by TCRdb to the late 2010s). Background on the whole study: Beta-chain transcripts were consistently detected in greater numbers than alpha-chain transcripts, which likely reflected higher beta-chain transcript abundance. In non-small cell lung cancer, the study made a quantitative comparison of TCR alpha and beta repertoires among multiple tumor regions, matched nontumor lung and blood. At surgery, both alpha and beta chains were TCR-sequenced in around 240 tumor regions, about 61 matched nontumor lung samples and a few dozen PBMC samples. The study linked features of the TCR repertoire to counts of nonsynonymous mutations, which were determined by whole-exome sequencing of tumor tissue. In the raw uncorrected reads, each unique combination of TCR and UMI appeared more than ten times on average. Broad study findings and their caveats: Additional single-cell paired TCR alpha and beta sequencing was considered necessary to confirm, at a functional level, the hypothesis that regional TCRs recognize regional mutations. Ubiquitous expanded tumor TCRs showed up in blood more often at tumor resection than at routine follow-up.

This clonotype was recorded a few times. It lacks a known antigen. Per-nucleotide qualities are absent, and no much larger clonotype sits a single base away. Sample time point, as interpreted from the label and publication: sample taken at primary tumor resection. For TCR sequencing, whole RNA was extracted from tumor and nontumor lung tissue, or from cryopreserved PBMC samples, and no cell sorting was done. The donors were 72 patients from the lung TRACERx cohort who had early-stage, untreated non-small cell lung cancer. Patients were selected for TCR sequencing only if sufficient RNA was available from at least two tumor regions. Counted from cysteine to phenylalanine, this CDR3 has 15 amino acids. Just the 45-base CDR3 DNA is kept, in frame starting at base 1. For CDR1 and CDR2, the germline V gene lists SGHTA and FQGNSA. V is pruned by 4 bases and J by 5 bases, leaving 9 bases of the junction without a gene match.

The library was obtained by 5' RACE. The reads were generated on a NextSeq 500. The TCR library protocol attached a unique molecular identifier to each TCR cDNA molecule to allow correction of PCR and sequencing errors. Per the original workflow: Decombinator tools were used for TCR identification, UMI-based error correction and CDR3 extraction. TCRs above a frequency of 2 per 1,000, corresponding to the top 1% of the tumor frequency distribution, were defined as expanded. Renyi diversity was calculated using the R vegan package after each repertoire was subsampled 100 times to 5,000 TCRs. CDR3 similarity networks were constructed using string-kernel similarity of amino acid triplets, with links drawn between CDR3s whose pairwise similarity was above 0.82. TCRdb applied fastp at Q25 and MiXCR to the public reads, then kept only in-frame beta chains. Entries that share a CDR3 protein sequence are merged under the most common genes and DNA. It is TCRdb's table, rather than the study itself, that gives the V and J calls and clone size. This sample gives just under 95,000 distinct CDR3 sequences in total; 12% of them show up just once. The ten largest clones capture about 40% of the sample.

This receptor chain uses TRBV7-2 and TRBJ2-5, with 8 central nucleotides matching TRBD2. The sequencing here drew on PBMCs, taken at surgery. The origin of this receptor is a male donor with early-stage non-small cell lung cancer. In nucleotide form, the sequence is TGTGCCAGCAGCTCGATGGCGGGGGGCTCGGAGACCCAGTACTTC. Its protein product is CASSSMAGGSETQYF.